Listed below are T cell receptor beta chains from one sample, sequenced in a study of shared clonotypes between healthy human individuals. Measured with immunoSEQ multiplex PCR; TCRdb has only the in-frame clones, and not every one. In the table there are around 2,000,000 clones, approximately 94% of which are singletons. Sequencing was done on a sample of naive CD8+ T cells sorted from blood. Source of these receptors: a man younger than 35 in good health. Each CDR3 is given with its conserved first and last residue. The D gene is left open where the match is weak. Rows give clone size only sometimes, using once, few, many, or a class for an expanded clone.

cdr3_nt cdr3_aa d_call clone_size j_call cdr3_length v_call
TGTGCCAGCAGTTACTCAGGGGGTAGCGGTCAGCCCCAGCATTTT CASSYSGGSGQPQHF NA NA TRBJ1-5 15 TRBV6-5
TGCGCCAGCAGCCAAGATGGCGGAGTCAGCTACGAGCAGTACTTC CASSQDGGVSYEQYF NA NA TRBJ2-7 15 TRBV4-1
TGTGCCAGCAGTTTAACAGGGGATGATTGGGAGCAGTACTTC CASSLTGDDWEQYF TRBD1 NA TRBJ2-7 14 TRBV6-5
TGTGCCAGCAGAAGGACAGACTCTGGAAACACCATATATTTT CASRRTDSGNTIYF NA once TRBJ1-3 14 TRBV28
TGTGCCAGTTGGACTTCAACTAATGAAAAACTGTTTTTT CASWTSTNEKLFF NA NA TRBJ1-4 13 TRBV5-8
TGTGCCAGCAGTGAATACCTAGCGGGAGGGCCGGGTGAGCAGTTCTTC CASSEYLAGGPGEQFF TRBD2 NA TRBJ2-1 16 TRBV25-1
TGCAGCGTTGAAGACCGGACTAGCGGATCCTACAATGAGCAGTTCTTC CSVEDRTSGSYNEQFF TRBD2 once TRBJ2-1 16 TRBV29-1
TGTGCCAGCAGCCCCGGGACAATTAGCAATCAGCCCCAGCATTTT CASSPGTISNQPQHF NA NA TRBJ1-5 15 TRBV5-8
TGTGCCAGTAGTGATTGGCCCGATAGCAATCAGCCCCAGCATTTT CASSDWPDSNQPQHF NA NA TRBJ1-5 15 TRBV19
TGTGCCAGCAGCTCACGACCGGGACAGGGAGTTTCACCCCTCCACTTT CASSSRPGQGVSPLHF TRBD1 NA TRBJ1-6 16 TRBV13
TGTGCCAGCAGCTTGACGAGGGGCGTCACTGAAGCTTTCTTT CASSLTRGVTEAFF NA NA TRBJ1-1 14 TRBV13
TGTGCCTGGAGTGAGGCAGGCCCCTACGAGCAGTACTTC CAWSEAGPYEQYF NA NA TRBJ2-7 13 TRBV30
TGCGCCAGCAGCACCCTAGCGGGGGATGAGACCCAGTACTTC CASSTLAGDETQYF TRBD2 NA TRBJ2-5 14 TRBV4-1
TGTGCCAGTAGTCCCGGGGCCTATAGCAATCAGCCCCAGCATTTT CASSPGAYSNQPQHF NA once TRBJ1-5 15 TRBV19
TGTGCCAGCTCACCACGGGGGGGCTACACCTTC CASSPRGGYTF NA NA TRBJ1-2 11 TRBV18
TGTGCCAGCAGCACAACGACAGGGGTCCTCTCTGGAAACACCATATATTTT CASSTTTGVLSGNTIYF TRBD1 NA TRBJ1-3 17 TRBV7-6
TGCAGCCTCAACCCGGCACTAGCGGATTACAATGAGCAGTTCTTC CSLNPALADYNEQFF TRBD2 NA TRBJ2-1 15 TRBV29-1
TGTGCCAGCAGTTCTCAACCAGGACTAGCGGTAGAAGACAATGAGCAGTTCTTC CASSSQPGLAVEDNEQFF TRBD2 NA TRBJ2-1 18 TRBV28
TGCGCCAGCAGCCAGGGAATTACACCCAGCACAGATACGCAGTATTTT CASSQGITPSTDTQYF NA NA TRBJ2-3 16 TRBV4-3
TGTGCCAGCAGTCCTGCGGTCCGGGGCTCAGATACGCAGTATTTT CASSPAVRGSDTQYF NA NA TRBJ2-3 15 TRBV27
TGTGCCAGCAGCGATAAGGACAGTCTTTACAATGAGCAGTTCTTC CASSDKDSLYNEQFF NA once TRBJ2-1 15 TRBV11-2
TGTGCCAGCGGCAGGGGGGATGAAAAACTGTTTTTT CASGRGDEKLFF TRBD1 NA TRBJ1-4 12 TRBV2
TGCGCCAGCAGCCCAGGGCCAGTTTCCTACGAGCAGTACTTC CASSPGPVSYEQYF NA NA TRBJ2-7 14 TRBV4-1
TGCGCCAGCAGCCAAGCGGCCCTGGGACGAGAGGTTGAAGAGCAGTACTTC CASSQAALGREVEEQYF NA NA TRBJ2-7 17 TRBV4-3
TGTGCCAGCAGCCGTCGGGACGGAAGCACAGATACGCAGTATTTT CASSRRDGSTDTQYF NA NA TRBJ2-3 15 TRBV13
TGTGCCAGCAGTCACGGACAGCCCTACGAGCAGTACTTC CASSHGQPYEQYF NA NA TRBJ2-7 13 TRBV28
TGTGCCAGCAGCCTTGGCTTCGGGGATACGCAGTATTTT CASSLGFGDTQYF NA NA TRBJ2-3 13 TRBV7-2
TGTGCCAGCAGTTTAACGGTAGATCCAATCTACGAGCAGTACTTC CASSLTVDPIYEQYF NA NA TRBJ2-7 15 TRBV27
TGCAGCGTTGAAGATTGGGCAGCTAACTATGGCTACACCTTC CSVEDWAANYGYTF NA NA TRBJ1-2 14 TRBV29-1
TGTGCCAGCAGCCTAGCGGGAGAAAACTACGAGCAGTACTTC CASSLAGENYEQYF TRBD2 NA TRBJ2-7 14 TRBV7-9
TGTGCCAGCAGCCCCCTACAGACCATGAACACTGAAGCTTTCTTT CASSPLQTMNTEAFF NA NA TRBJ1-1 15 TRBV27
TGTGCCAGTAGTGGCAGGGCAGACACTGAAGCTTTCTTT CASSGRADTEAFF NA NA TRBJ1-1 13 TRBV19
TGCGCCAGCAGCCAAGATCAGGGGACTCTCTACGAGCAGTACTTC CASSQDQGTLYEQYF NA NA TRBJ2-7 15 TRBV4-1
TGTGCAAGTCGCAGGCACATCGCGGATGTGAACACTGAAGCTTTCTTT CASRRHIADVNTEAFF NA NA TRBJ1-1 16 TRBV12-2
TGTGCCACCAGCCCGGACAGGACCCAAAGACAGCCCCAGCATTTT CATSPDRTQRQPQHF TRBD1 NA TRBJ1-5 15 TRBV15
TGTGCCAGCAGTTGGGATCGGACAGATCCGTTGGGTGGTTCACCCCTCCACTTT CASSWDRTDPLGGSPLHF NA NA TRBJ1-6 18 TRBV28
TGCGCCAGCAGCCAAGTTTCCGGCAGGGGCGCCGGCTACACCTTC CASSQVSGRGAGYTF NA NA TRBJ1-2 15 TRBV4-1
TGTGCCAGCCTTCCTAATGGGGCGATCAATCAGCCCCAGCATTTT CASLPNGAINQPQHF NA NA TRBJ1-5 15 TRBV27
TGTGCCAGCAGCTCGGGACAGGGCGGGTACGAGCAGTACTTC CASSSGQGGYEQYF TRBD1 NA TRBJ2-7 14 TRBV5-4